The rows below give T cell receptor beta chains drawn from one sample of a study. TCRdb analysed the 5' RACE reads with MiXCR anew, one entry per CDR3 protein. This sample carries some 44,000 distinct CDR3 sequences, about 20% of them seen once, and the ten largest clones take approximately 4.1%. The sequencing sample was made of Tregs sorted from blood. The receptors originated from a female donor with breast cancer. CDR3s include the opening cysteine and the closing phenylalanine or tryptophan. The D gene is left open where the match is weak. A row's size may be missing; if present it is once, few, many or a size class.

CASSQLSSYNEQFF,TGTGCCAGCAGCCAACTTAGCTCCTACAATGAGCAGTTCTTC,TRBV2,few,14,TRBJ2-1,NA
CASSSGSFTDTQYF,TGCGCCAGCAGCAGCGGGAGTTTCACAGATACGCAGTATTTT,TRBV5-1,few,14,TRBJ2-3,TRBD2
CASSAGTGNQPQHF,TGTGCCAGCAGTGCCGGGACAGGTAATCAGCCCCAGCATTTT,TRBV2,many,14,TRBJ1-5,TRBD1
CASSPPGPPTSYNEQFF,TGTGCCAGCTCACCACCGGGACCGCCGACCTCCTACAATGAGCAGTTCTTC,TRBV18,NA,17,TRBJ2-1,NA
CASRLNRGHTEAFF,TGTGCCAGCAGGCTTAACAGGGGGCACACTGAAGCTTTCTTT,TRBV6-6,many,14,TRBJ1-1,TRBD1
CASRQGQETQYF,TGTGCCAGCCGACAGGGGCAAGAGACCCAGTACTTC,TRBV6-5,many,12,TRBJ2-5,TRBD1
CASSWVGWQFF,TGTGCCAGCAGTTGGGTGGGCTGGCAGTTCTTC,TRBV28,NA,11,TRBJ2-1,NA
CASRETSGSSYEQYF,TGTGCCAGCAGGGAGACTAGCGGGAGCTCCTACGAGCAGTACTTC,TRBV2,NA,15,TRBJ2-7,TRBD2
CSAYGFEHYEQYF,TGCAGCGCCTACGGCTTTGAACACTACGAGCAGTACTTC,TRBV29-1,few,13,TRBJ2-7,NA
CASSPGQGGHEQYF,TGTGCCAGCAGCCCCGGACAGGGTGGGCACGAGCAGTACTTC,TRBV27,many,14,TRBJ2-7,TRBD1
CASSLEYDRGQNGYTF,TGCGCCAGCAGCTTGGAGTATGACAGGGGACAAAATGGCTACACCTTC,TRBV5-1,many,16,TRBJ1-2,TRBD1
CASSIDRTDSYEQYF,TGCGCCAGCAGCATAGACAGGACTGACTCCTACGAGCAGTACTTC,TRBV5-1,NA,15,TRBJ2-7,NA
CAWSPGTGDNEQFF,TGTGCCTGGAGTCCTGGGACAGGGGACAATGAGCAGTTCTTC,TRBV30,NA,14,TRBJ2-1,TRBD1
CASSELGLPTDTQYF,TGTGCCAGCAGCGAGCTGGGGCTACCCACAGATACGCAGTATTTT,TRBV7-9,many,15,TRBJ2-3,NA